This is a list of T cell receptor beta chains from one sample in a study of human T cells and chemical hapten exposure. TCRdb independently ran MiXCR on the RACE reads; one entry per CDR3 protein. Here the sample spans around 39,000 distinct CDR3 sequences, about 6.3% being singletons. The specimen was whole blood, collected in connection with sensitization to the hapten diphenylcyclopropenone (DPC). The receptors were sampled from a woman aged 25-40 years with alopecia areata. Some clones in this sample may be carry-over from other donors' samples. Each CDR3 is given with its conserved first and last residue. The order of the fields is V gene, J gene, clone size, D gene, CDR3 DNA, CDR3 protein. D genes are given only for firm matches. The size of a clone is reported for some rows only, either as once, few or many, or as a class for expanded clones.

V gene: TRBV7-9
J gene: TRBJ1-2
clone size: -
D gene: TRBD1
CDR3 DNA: TGTGCCAGCAGCTACGGGGACAGCGTCTATGGCTACACCTTC
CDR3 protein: CASSYGDSVYGYTF

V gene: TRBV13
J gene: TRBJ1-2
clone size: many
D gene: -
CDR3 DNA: TGTGCCAGCAGCCGACTCATGGTCTATGGCTACACCTTC
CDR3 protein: CASSRLMVYGYTF

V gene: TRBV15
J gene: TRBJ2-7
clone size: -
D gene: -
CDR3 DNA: TGTGCCACCAGCAGAGGGTGGGGCAGTTCGAACGAGCAGTACTTC
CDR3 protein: CATSRGWGSSNEQYF

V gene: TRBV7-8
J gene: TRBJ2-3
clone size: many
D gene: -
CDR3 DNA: TGTGCCAGCAGCTTAGCGCGGGGCTCAGGGGAGTATTTT
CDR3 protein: CASSLARGSGEYF

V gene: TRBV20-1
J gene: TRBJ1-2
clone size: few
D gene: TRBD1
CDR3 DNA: TGCAGTGCTACCTCCGGGACAGGGGGTGGTGGCTACACCTTC
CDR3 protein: CSATSGTGGGGYTF

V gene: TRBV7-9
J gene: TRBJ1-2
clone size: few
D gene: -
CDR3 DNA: TGTGCCAGCAGCTTCGGGACAACCTATGGCTACACCTTC
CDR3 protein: CASSFGTTYGYTF

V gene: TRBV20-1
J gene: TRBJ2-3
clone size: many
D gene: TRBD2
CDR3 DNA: TGCAGTGCTAGCCTTTCGGGGGGGGCCATAGATACGCAGTATTTT
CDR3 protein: CSASLSGGAIDTQYF

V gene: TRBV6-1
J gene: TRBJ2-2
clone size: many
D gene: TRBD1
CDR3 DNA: TGTGCCAGCAGTGAAGGGTGGACAGGTTCGACCGGGGAGCTGTTTTTT
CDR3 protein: CASSEGWTGSTGELFF

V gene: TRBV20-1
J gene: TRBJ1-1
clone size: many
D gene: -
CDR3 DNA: TGCAGTGCTAAGGACACCCTGAACACTGAAGCTTTCTTT
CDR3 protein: CSAKDTLNTEAFF

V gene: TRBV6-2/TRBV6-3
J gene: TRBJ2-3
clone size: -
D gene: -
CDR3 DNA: TGTGCCAGCAGGCCTCCACAGATTCGCCTCACAGATACGCAGTATTTT
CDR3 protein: CASRPPQIRLTDTQYF

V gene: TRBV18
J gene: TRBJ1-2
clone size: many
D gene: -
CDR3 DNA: TGTGCCAGCTCACGGGCTCCAGAGTACTATGGCTACACCTTC
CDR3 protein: CASSRAPEYYGYTF

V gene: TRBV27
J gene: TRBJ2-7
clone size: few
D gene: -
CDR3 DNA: TGTGCCAGCAGTTTAATTCCGGGACCCTCCTACGAGCAGTACTTC
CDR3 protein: CASSLIPGPSYEQYF

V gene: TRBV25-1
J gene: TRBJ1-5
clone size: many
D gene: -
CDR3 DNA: TGTGCCAGCGGCGGAATCAGGGGATTTCATCAGCCCCAGCATTTT
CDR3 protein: CASGGIRGFHQPQHF

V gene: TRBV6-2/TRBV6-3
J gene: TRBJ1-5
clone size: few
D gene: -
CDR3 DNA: TGTGCCAGCAGTATACCGTCAGGAGGGGGAAATCAGCCCCAGCATTTT
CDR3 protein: CASSIPSGGGNQPQHF

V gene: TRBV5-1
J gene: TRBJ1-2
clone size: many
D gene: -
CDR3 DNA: TGCGCCAGCAGGCCCGTTCAGGGAGGCTATGGCTACACCTTC
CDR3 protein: CASRPVQGGYGYTF

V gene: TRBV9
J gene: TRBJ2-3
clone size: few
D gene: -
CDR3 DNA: TGTGCCAGCAGCGCCGGGGCAGGGAACACAGATACGCAGTATTTT
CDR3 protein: CASSAGAGNTDTQYF

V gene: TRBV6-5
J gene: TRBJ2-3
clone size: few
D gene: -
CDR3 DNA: TGTGCCAGCAGCCAACGAGATCCTAGCACAGATACGCAGTATTTT
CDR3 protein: CASSQRDPSTDTQYF

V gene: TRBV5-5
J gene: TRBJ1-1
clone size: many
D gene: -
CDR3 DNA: TGTGCCAGCAGCTTGAATCCCGTGGATGGTGGTCGGCTAGAAGCTTTCTTT
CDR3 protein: CASSLNPVDGGRLEAFF

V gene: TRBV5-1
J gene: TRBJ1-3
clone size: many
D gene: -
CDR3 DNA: TGCGCCAGCAGCTTGGTAGCAGGCCTTGGAAACACCATATATTTT
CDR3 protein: CASSLVAGLGNTIYF

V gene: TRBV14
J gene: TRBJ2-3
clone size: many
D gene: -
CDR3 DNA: TGTGCCAGCAGCCGTTTTGGGGGAGATACGCAGTATTTT
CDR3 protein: CASSRFGGDTQYF

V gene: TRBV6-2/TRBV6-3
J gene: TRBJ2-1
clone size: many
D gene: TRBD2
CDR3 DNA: TGTGCCAGCAGTTGGCGCGGGGGAGGTTACAATGAGCAGTTCTTC
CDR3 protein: CASSWRGGGYNEQFF

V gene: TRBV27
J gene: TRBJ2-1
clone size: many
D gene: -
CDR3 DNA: TGTGCCACCCTGGGTGGGGTGAATGAGCAGTTCTTC
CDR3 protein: CATLGGVNEQFF

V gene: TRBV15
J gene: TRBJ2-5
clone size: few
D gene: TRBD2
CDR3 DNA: TGTGCCACCAGCAGAGATCTGGGGACTAGAGGAACCCAGTACTTC
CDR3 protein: CATSRDLGTRGTQYF

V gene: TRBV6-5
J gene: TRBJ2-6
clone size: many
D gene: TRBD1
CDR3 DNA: TGTGCCAGCAGCCAGGGGGCTGGGGCCAACGTCCTGACTTTC
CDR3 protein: CASSQGAGANVLTF

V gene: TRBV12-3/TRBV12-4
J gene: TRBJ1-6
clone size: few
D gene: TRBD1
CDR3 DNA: TGTGCCAGCAGGTTCTCGGGACAGAATAATTCACCCCTCCACTTT
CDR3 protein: CASRFSGQNNSPLHF

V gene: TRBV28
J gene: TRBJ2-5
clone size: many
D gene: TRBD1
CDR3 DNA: TGTGCCAGCAGTGACAGGGGGCCAACCGAAGAGACCCAGTACTTC
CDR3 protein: CASSDRGPTEETQYF

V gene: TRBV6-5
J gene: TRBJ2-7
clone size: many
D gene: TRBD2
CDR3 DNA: TGTGCCAGCAGTTACGTTTTTCCAGGGAGGGCCTACGAGCAGTACTTC
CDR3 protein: CASSYVFPGRAYEQYF

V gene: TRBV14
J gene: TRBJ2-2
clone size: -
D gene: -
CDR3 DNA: TGTGCCAGCAGCCAAGATAATACACTGGTGAACACCGGGGAGCTGTTTTTT
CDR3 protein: CASSQDNTLVNTGELFF

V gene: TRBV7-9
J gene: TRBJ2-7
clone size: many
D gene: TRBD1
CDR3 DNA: TGTGCCAGCAGCCCCTTGGACAGGGGCGAGCAGTACTTC
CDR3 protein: CASSPLDRGEQYF

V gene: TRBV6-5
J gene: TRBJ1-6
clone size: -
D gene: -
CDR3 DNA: TGTGCCAGCAGTTACTCTCCGGACACCGGTGGGGCCCTCCACTTT
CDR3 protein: CASSYSPDTGGALHF

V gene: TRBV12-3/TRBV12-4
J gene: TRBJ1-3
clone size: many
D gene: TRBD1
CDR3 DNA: TGTGCCAGCAGCCCCTTGGGACAGGGATACAACACCATATATTTT
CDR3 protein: CASSPLGQGYNTIYF

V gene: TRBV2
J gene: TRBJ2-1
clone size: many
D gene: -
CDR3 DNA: TGTGCCAGCAGTCCCTTGTTGGGGGGCTCCTACAATGAGCAGTTCTTC
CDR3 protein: CASSPLLGGSYNEQFF

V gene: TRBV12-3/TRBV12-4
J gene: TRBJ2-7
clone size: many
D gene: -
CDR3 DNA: TGTGCCAGCAGTAAAGGACAAGCCTACGAGCAGTACTTC
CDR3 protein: CASSKGQAYEQYF

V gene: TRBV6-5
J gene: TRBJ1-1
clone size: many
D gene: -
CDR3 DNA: TGTGCCAGCAGTTACTCGAAAGTTCGGTTTAGCGGCACTGAAGCTTTCTTT
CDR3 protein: CASSYSKVRFSGTEAFF

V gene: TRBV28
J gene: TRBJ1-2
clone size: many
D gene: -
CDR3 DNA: TGTGCCAGCAGTTTAGGTTCAGGGAATTTTGGCTACACCTTC
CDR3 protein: CASSLGSGNFGYTF

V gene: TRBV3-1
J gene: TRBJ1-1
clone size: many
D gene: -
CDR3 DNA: TGTGCCAGCAGCCGATCCCAGGGGAACACTGAAGCTTTCTTT
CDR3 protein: CASSRSQGNTEAFF

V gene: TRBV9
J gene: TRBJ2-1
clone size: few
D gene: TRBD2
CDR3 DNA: TGTGCCAGCAGCGTATACCCGGGGGGTCAGAACAATGAGCAGTTCTTC
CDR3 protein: CASSVYPGGQNNEQFF

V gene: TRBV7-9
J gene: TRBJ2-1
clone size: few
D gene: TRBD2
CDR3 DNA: TGTGCCAGCAGCACGGGGACTAGCGGGGGGGGTGAGCAGTTCTTC
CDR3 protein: CASSTGTSGGGEQFF

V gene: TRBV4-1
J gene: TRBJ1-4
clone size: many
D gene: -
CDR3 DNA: TGCGCCAGCAGCCAGGATAATGAAAAACTGTTTTTT
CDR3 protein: CASSQDNEKLFF

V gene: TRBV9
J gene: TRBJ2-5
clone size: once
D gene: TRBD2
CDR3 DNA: TGTGCCAGCAGCCCAATAGCGGGGCGGGAGACCCAGTACTTC
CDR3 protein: CASSPIAGRETQYF

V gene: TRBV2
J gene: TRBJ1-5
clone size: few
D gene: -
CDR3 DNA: TGTGCCAGCAGTGCCCCGGGGGGTCAGCCCCAGCATTTT
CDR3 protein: CASSAPGGQPQHF

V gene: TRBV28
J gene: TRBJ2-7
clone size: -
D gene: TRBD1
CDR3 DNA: TGTGCCAGCACCTCTTGGACAGGATCGACCTACGAGCAGTACTTC
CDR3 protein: CASTSWTGSTYEQYF

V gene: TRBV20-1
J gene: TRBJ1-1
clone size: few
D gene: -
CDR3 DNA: TGCAGTGCTAGAGAGGGAGTGACGGACACTGAAGCTTTCTTT
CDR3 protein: CSAREGVTDTEAFF

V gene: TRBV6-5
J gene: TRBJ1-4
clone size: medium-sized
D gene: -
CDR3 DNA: TGTGCCAGCACCCGACAGCCTGCTAATGAAAAACTGTTTTTT
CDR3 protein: CASTRQPANEKLFF

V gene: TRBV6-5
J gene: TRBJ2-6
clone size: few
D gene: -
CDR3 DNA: TGTGCCAGCAGTTATCCCCGTGGGTCCGGGGCCAACGTCCTGACTTTC
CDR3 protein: CASSYPRGSGANVLTF

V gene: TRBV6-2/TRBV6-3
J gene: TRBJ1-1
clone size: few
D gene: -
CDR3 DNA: TGTGCCAGCAGTTTCCGGCCGGGGACGGAGGCTTTCTTT
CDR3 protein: CASSFRPGTEAFF

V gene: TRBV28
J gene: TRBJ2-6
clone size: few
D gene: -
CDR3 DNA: TGTGCCAGCAGTTCTATATGGGGGTGGGCCTGGCGGGCCAACGTCCTGACTTTC
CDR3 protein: CASSSIWGWAWRANVLTF

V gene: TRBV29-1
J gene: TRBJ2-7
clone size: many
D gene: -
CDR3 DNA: TGCAGCGTGGCAGGGGGGCCCTCTCAGTACTTC
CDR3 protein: CSVAGGPSQYF

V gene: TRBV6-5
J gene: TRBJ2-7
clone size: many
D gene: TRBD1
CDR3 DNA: TGTGCCAGCAGTTCCCGGACAGGGAGACGCGAGCAGTACTTC
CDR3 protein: CASSSRTGRREQYF

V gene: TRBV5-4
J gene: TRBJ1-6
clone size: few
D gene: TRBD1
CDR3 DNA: TGTGCCAGCAGCTTGGACAGGGGAGGAAATTCACCCCTCCACTTT
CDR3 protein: CASSLDRGGNSPLHF

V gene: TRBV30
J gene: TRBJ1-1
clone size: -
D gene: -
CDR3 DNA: TGTGCCTGGAGTGTACAAACAGGCCGCAAAGCTTTCTTT
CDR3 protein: CAWSVQTGRKAFF

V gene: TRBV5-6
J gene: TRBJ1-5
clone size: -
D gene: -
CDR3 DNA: TGTGCCAGCAGCTTCCGAGGGGGCAATCAGCCCCAGCATTTT
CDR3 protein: CASSFRGGNQPQHF

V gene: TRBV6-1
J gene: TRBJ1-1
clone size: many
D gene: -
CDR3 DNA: TGTGCCAGCAGACAAAACAGACAGGAATCGTTTGAAGCTTTCTTT
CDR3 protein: CASRQNRQESFEAFF

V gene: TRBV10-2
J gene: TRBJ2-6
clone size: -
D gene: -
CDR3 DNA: TGCGCCAGCAGTGAGTCGAATAGGGCTGGGGCCAACGTCCTGACTTTC
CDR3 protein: CASSESNRAGANVLTF

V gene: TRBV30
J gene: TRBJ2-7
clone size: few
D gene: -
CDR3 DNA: TGTGCCTGGAGTGTAGCTACCTACGAGCAGTACTTC
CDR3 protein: CAWSVATYEQYF

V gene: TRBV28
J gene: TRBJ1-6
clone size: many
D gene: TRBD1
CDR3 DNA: TGTGCCAGCAGGCCTTACAGGGGGAACAATTCACCCCTCCACTTT
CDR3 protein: CASRPYRGNNSPLHF

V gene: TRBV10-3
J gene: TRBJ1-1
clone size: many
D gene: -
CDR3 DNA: TGTGCCAGCAGGACCCCAGGGGATGACACTGAAGCTTTCTTT
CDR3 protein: CASRTPGDDTEAFF

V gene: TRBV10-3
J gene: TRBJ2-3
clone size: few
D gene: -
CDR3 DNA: TGTGCCATCAGTGAGTCGACGGAACTAGCGCAGTATTTT
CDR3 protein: CAISESTELAQYF

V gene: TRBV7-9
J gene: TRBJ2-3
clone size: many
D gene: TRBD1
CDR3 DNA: TGTGCCAGCAGCCTGACAGGGTATAGCACAGATACGCAGTATTTT
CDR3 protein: CASSLTGYSTDTQYF

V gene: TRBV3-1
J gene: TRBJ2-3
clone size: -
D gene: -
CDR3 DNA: TGTGCCAGCAGCCAACGGGGGGCCCAACCGGATACGCAGTATTTT
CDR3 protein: CASSQRGAQPDTQYF